Here is one T cell receptor beta chain with its context. This clone appeared a single time. What antigen it recognizes has not been identified. No base qualities exist here, and no much larger clone lies one base off it. The immunoSEQ Assay, a bias-controlled multiplex PCR, was used to amplify TCRbeta CDR3 regions from genomic DNA. Turning to the authors' computational methods: Nucleated cell counts per sample were estimated from amplification of reference gene primers within the assay. To quantify the absolute abundance of each unique TCRbeta CDR3 rearrangement, sequence reads were collapsed and filtered. For each sample, productive Simpson clonality was calculated by taking the square root of Simpson's diversity index across productive rearrangements. Entries here come from immuneACCESS through TCRdb and include only in-frame sequences with V and J called. Some clones fail to appear in such tables; in the studies checked, an unresolved V gene covers under half of the shortfall, and the cause of the remainder is unknown. That table is the source of V, J and clone size, and D and trimming were worked out from the DNA. This sample gives roughly 250,000 clones in total; roughly 87% of them show up just once. The biggest ten clones account for 6% to 9% of the sample.

As encoded in the germline V gene (reference sequence), CDR1 is MNHNY while CDR2 is SVGAGI. Trimmed from V: 4 bases; trimmed from J: 0 bases; junction bases lacking a gene match: 8. From its cysteine to its phenylalanine, the CDR3 spans 16 amino acids. The entry retains the CDR3 DNA only, 48 bases that are in frame from base 1. This record belongs to a study of blood T cell repertoires in COVID-19 (dated by TCRdb to the early 2020s). As for the study more broadly: Samples covering the acute and convalescent phases of COVID-19 were provided by collaborators in the United States, Italy and Spain. The material from the prospective study consisted of cDNA or gDNA derived from T cells, B-cell-depleted T cells, or PBMCs. The dataset comprised deeply sampled blood TCRbeta repertoires from subjects exposed to, actively infected with, or recovered from COVID-19. A freely available public database, intended as a resource for researchers studying the immune response to SARS-CoV-2, is where the repertoires were released. Samples were obtained from the ongoing ImmuneRACE study (first 160 participants) and from over a thousand subjects provided by 6 global collaborators. The sample metadata nearly always contained a de-identified subject ID, COVID-19 status, age in years and sex. HLA class I and class II types, where available, came from metadata supplied by the sample provider rather than from assay-based typing.

Overall study outcomes, separate from this receptor: Clinical and demographic metadata were provided uncurated, with the amount varying by source and participant.

A second Seattle source provided samples from volunteer blood donors who had recovered from COVID-19. Collaborating institutions collected whole blood in K2EDTA tubes following their own protocols. For TCRbeta analysis, collaborators shipped samples as frozen whole blood, isolated PBMCs, or DNA extracted from either of those sample types. The sequenced sample consisted of peripheral blood. This receptor chain uses TRBV6-6 and TRBJ1-1; TRBD1 agrees with 7 junctional bases. The receptor was derived from a man aged 60 to 75 who had recovered from COVID-19. Here the CDR3 is given as CASSSVTTGLNTEAFF. The sequenced DNA: TGTGCCAGCAGTTCCGTAACGACAGGGCTGAACACTGAAGCTTTCTTT.